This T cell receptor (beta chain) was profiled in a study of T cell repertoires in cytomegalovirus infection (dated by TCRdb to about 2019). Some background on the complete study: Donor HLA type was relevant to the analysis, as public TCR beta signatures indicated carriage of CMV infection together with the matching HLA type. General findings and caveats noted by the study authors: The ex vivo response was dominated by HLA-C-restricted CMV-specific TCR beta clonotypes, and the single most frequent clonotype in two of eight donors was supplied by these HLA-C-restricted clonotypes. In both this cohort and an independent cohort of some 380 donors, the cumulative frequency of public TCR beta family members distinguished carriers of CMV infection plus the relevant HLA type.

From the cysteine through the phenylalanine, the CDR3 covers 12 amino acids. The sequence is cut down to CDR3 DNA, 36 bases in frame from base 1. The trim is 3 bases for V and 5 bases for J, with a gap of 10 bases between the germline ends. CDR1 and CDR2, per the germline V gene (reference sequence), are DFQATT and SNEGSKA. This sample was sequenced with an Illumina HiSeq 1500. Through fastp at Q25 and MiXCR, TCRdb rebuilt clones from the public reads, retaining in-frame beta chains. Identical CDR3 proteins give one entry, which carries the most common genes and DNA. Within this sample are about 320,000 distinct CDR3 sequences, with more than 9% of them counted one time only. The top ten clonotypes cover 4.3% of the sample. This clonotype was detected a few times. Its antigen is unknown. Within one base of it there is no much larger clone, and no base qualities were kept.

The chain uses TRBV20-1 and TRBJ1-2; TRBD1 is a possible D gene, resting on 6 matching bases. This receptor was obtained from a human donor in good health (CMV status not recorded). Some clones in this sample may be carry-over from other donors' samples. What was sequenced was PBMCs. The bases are TGCAGTGCTAGGACAGGTCCTTATGGCTACACCTTC. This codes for CSARTGPYGYTF.